These 7 T cell receptor beta chains came from one sample sequenced in a study of T cell repertoires in cytomegalovirus infection. No antigens are known for them. TCRdb analysed the reads with MiXCR anew, one entry per CDR3 protein. Of fewer than 1,000,000 distinct CDR3 sequences in the sample, roughly 30% were seen once. The source material was cultured CD8+ T cells from PBMCs, sampled from culture after CMV antigen stimulation. The receptors here all came from a human donor in good health (CMV status not recorded). Some clones in this sample may be carry-over from other donors' samples.

The sample holds many counts of this clonotype. The V call is TRBV7-8, the J call TRBJ2-1; 10 bases align to TRBD2. Germline V CDR1 and CDR2: SGHVS, FQNEAQ. The trim removed 5 bases at V and 5 bases at J, leaving 12 bases unmatched. The CDR3 is made up of 17 amino acids. The CDR3 coding sequence is TGTGCCAGCAGCAGAGCGGGGGGGCCATCAAACAACAATGAGCAGTTCTTC. It specifies CASSRAGGPSNNNEQFF. Filled out from reference TRBV7-8 and TRBJ2-1, the complete variable domain reads GAGVSQSPRYKVAKRGQDVALRCDPISGHVSLFWYQQALGQGPEFLTYFQNEAQLDKSGLPSDRFFAERPEGSVSTLKIQRTQQEDSAVYLCASSRAGGPSNNNEQFFGPGTRLTVL.

Ten or more counts support this clonotype. The chain's CDR3 is CASSLVAPHLGGSPLHF. The CDR3 DNA sequence: TGTGCCAGCAGCTTAGTGGCCCCTCATTTGGGGGGTTCACCCCTCCACTTT. The chain joins TRBV7-2 to TRBJ1-6; perhaps TRBD1 as D (5 bases). Trimming stripped 1 base from V and 9 bases from J, with 19 bases between. CDR3 length equals 17 residues. Germline CDR1 is SGHTA and CDR2 is FQGNSA.

This clonotype was observed many times. This sequence joins TRBV12-3 or TRBV12-4 and TRBJ2-1; 11 bases line up with TRBD2. CDR3 length equals 16 residues. V shed 5 bases and J 5 bases; nucleotides not matched to a gene: 8. The CDR3 DNA is TGTGCCAGCAGTCGCTTTAGCGGGGGGGCTAACAATGAGCAGTTCTTC. Protein sequence: CASSRFSGGANNEQFF.

The rearrangement uses TRBV20-1 and TRBJ1-2, with D perhaps matching TRBD1 (5 bases). This CDR3 region has 14 residues. The V end lost 2 bases, the J end lost 4 bases, and 14 bases lay between the germline ends. CDR1 DFQATT and CDR2 SNEGSKA come from the germline V gene (reference sequence). DNA for the CDR3: TGCAGTGCTAGACTAATTGGGGGAGCCTATGGCTACACCTTC. Its translation is CSARLIGGAYGYTF.

The genes are TRBV11-2 and TRBJ1-1, with D tentatively TRBD1 (6 bases). V shed 8 bases and J shed 5 bases, with 24 bases lying between them. The CDR3 is 16 amino acids. Germline V gives CDR1 SGHAT, CDR2 FQNNGV. DNA of the CDR3: TGTGCCAGCCGAGGGAGGGGGGGGGGCGAGAGGACTGAAGCTTTCTTT. Amino acid sequence: CASRGRGGGERTEAFF.

This chain joins TRBV19 and TRBJ1-2; 8 nucleotides align to TRBD1. Germline V gene lookup returns CDR1 LNHDA and CDR2 SQIVND (reference sequence). V shed 7 bases, J shed 4 bases, and the junction held 14 bases outside the gene matches. The CDR3 is made up of 16 amino acids. The CDR3 DNA reads as TGTGCCAGTAAAGGGACAGGTTATGAAGTCGGCTATGGCTACACCTTC. Protein sequence: CASKGTGYEVGYGYTF.

The chain uses TRBV27 and TRBJ2-1, with TRBD1 matching 9 bases. This CDR3 is 15 amino acids long. CDR1 MNHEY and CDR2 SMNVEV come from the germline V gene (reference sequence). V gave up 0 bases and J gave up 5 bases; unmatched junction bases: 2. The CDR3 reads CASSLSGTGNNEQFF. The DNA of the CDR3 is TGTGCCAGCAGTTTATCCGGGACAGGGAACAATGAGCAGTTCTTC.